The source of this T cell receptor beta chain is a study of vaccination and CD4 T cells after COVID-19. Study-wide findings and caveats: Spike mono-reactivity marked 304 of 307 vaccine-specific clones in convalescent patients.

To note about this clonotype: What it binds is unknown.

TCRdb re-called the PCR reads with MiXCR, one entry per CDR3 protein. Of about 18,000 distinct CDR3 sequences detected, less than 80% appear once; the ten largest clones hold under 1.2%. V was cut by 5 bases and J by 2 bases, with 9 bases left in between. The germline V gene encodes CDR1 SGHTA and CDR2 FQGNSA. This CDR3 region has 14 residues. Sequences were derived from CD4+ T cells from blood, sampled before SARS-CoV-2 vaccination. The chain joins TRBV7-2 to TRBJ2-2; no definite D call. The TCR originated in a human donor who had recovered from COVID-19. The CDR3 nucleotides read TGTGCCAGCAGCCCACCATTAAACACCGGGGAGCTGTTTTTT. It codes for CASSPPLNTGELFF.